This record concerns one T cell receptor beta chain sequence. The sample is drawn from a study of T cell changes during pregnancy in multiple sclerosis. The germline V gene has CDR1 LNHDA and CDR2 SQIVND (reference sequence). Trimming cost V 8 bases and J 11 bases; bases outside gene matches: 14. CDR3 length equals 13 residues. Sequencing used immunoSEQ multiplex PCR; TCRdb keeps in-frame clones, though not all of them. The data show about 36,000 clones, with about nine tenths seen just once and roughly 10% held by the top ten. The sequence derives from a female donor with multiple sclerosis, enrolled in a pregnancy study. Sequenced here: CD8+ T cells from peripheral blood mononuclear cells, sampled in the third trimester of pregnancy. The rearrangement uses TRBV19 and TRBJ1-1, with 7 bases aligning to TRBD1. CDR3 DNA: TGTGCCAGTGGGGGCAGGGGGGTCTCTTGGGCTTTCTTT. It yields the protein CASGGRGVSWAFF. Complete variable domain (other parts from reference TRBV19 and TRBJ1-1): DGGITQSPKYLFRKEGQNVTLSCEQNLNHDAMYWYRQDPGQGLRLIYYSQIVNDFQKGDIAEGYSVSREKKESFPLTVTSAQKNPTAFYLCASGGRGVSWAFFGQGTRLTVV.